This is a list of T cell receptor beta chains from one sample in a study of blood T cell repertoires in COVID-19. Some clones are missing from TCRdb's copy, which holds only in-frame ones; the method was immunoSEQ multiplex PCR. Altogether about 130,000 clones are present, less than 85% being singletons, with the ten largest covering more than 10%. Specimen: peripheral blood. The receptors shown here come from a woman aged 60-70 years with acute or convalescent COVID-19. Each CDR3 is given with its conserved first and last residue. Fields, in order: V gene, D gene, J gene, clone size, CDR3 DNA, CDR3 protein. D genes are given only for firm matches. Clone size is given for some rows only: seen once, a few or many times, or a class if the clone is expanded.

v_call: TRBV10-3
d_call: TRBD1
j_call: TRBJ2-3
clone_size: .
cdr3_nt: TGTGCCATCAGTGGAGGGGGGACAGGAGGAGGCCCAGATACGCAGTATTTT
cdr3_aa: CAISGGGTGGGPDTQYF

v_call: TRBV9
d_call: TRBD2
j_call: TRBJ2-3
clone_size: few
cdr3_nt: TGTGCCAGCAGCCCTCGGGGGGACACAGATACGCAGTATTTT
cdr3_aa: CASSPRGDTDTQYF

v_call: TRBV6-2/TRBV6-3
d_call: .
j_call: TRBJ1-4
clone_size: .
cdr3_nt: TGTGCCAGCAGTGGGGGCCCTAATGAAAAACTGTTTTTT
cdr3_aa: CASSGGPNEKLFF

v_call: TRBV5-6
d_call: TRBD1
j_call: TRBJ1-1
clone_size: .
cdr3_nt: TGTGCCAGCAGAAGGACAGGGGCGCGGACTGAAGCTTTCTTT
cdr3_aa: CASRRTGARTEAFF

v_call: TRBV7-9
d_call: .
j_call: TRBJ1-5
clone_size: few
cdr3_nt: TGTGCCAGCAGCTCTACCGGGACTCCGGGTGGTCAGCCCCAGCATTTT
cdr3_aa: CASSSTGTPGGQPQHF

v_call: TRBV19
d_call: .
j_call: TRBJ2-5
clone_size: .
cdr3_nt: TGTGCCAGTAGTTCTAAGGGGGGGCGGGAGACCCAGTACTTC
cdr3_aa: CASSSKGGRETQYF

v_call: TRBV7-8
d_call: .
j_call: TRBJ1-1
clone_size: .
cdr3_nt: TGTGCCAGCAGTCTTCTACAGGGCATGAACACTGAAGCTTTCTTT
cdr3_aa: CASSLLQGMNTEAFF

v_call: TRBV12-3/TRBV12-4
d_call: .
j_call: TRBJ2-5
clone_size: .
cdr3_nt: TGTGCCAGCAGCTTCGGTGTGGAGACCCAGTACTTC
cdr3_aa: CASSFGVETQYF

v_call: TRBV15
d_call: .
j_call: TRBJ2-5
clone_size: .
cdr3_nt: TGTGCCACCAGTACCTTTAGGGGGAAGGAAGAGACCCAGTACTTC
cdr3_aa: CATSTFRGKEETQYF

v_call: TRBV2
d_call: TRBD1
j_call: TRBJ1-5
clone_size: .
cdr3_nt: TGTGCCAGCAGGCCGGACAGGGGGCACAGCAATCAGCCCCAGCATTTT
cdr3_aa: CASRPDRGHSNQPQHF

v_call: TRBV5-1
d_call: .
j_call: TRBJ1-4
clone_size: .
cdr3_nt: TGCGCCAGCAGCTTGGGTGGGACAAGCTATACTGGCGAAAAACTGTTTTTT
cdr3_aa: CASSLGGTSYTGEKLFF

v_call: TRBV24-1
d_call: .
j_call: TRBJ1-2
clone_size: .
cdr3_nt: TGTGCCACCGGGAGGGGTCAGGGAACTAACTATGGCTACACCTTC
cdr3_aa: CATGRGQGTNYGYTF

v_call: TRBV19
d_call: .
j_call: TRBJ1-1
clone_size: .
cdr3_nt: TGTGCCAGTAGTGCGGGGCTCAACACTGAAGCTTTCTTT
cdr3_aa: CASSAGLNTEAFF

v_call: TRBV6-5
d_call: TRBD2
j_call: TRBJ2-7
clone_size: .
cdr3_nt: TGTGCCAGCACACAGACTAGCGACTACGAGCAGTACTTC
cdr3_aa: CASTQTSDYEQYF

v_call: TRBV10-3
d_call: .
j_call: TRBJ1-2
clone_size: once
cdr3_nt: TGTGCCATCAGTGGTCAGGAGGTACTCGGGTATGGCTACACCTTC
cdr3_aa: CAISGQEVLGYGYTF

v_call: TRBV24-1
d_call: TRBD2
j_call: TRBJ2-3
clone_size: .
cdr3_nt: TGTGCCACCAGTGATGCATCCGGGACTAGCGGGAGGGATACGCAGTATTTT
cdr3_aa: CATSDASGTSGRDTQYF

v_call: TRBV14
d_call: TRBD2
j_call: TRBJ2-7
clone_size: .
cdr3_nt: TGTGCCAGCAGCCAAGAACGCCATCGCGGGGGCGGGGGGCAGTTTTCCTACGAGCAGTACTTC
cdr3_aa: CASSQERHRGGGGQFSYEQYF

v_call: TRBV27
d_call: .
j_call: TRBJ2-1
clone_size: .
cdr3_nt: TGTGCCAGCAGCCCTCGTGGGGCCGTTGGCAATGAGCAGTTCTTC
cdr3_aa: CASSPRGAVGNEQFF

v_call: TRBV7-9
d_call: .
j_call: TRBJ1-5
clone_size: once
cdr3_nt: TGTGCCAGCAGCTTAGGGTCGGGGCAGCCCCAGCATTTT
cdr3_aa: CASSLGSGQPQHF

v_call: TRBV4-1
d_call: TRBD1
j_call: TRBJ1-4
clone_size: .
cdr3_nt: TGCGCCAGCAGCCTAATGGGACAGGGGTTTGAAAAACTGTTTTTT
cdr3_aa: CASSLMGQGFEKLFF

v_call: TRBV2
d_call: TRBD1
j_call: TRBJ1-1
clone_size: .
cdr3_nt: TGTGCCAGCAGGAGACAGGGAAACACTGAAGCTTTCTTT
cdr3_aa: CASRRQGNTEAFF

v_call: TRBV4-1
d_call: TRBD1
j_call: TRBJ2-3
clone_size: .
cdr3_nt: TGCGCCAGCAGCCAAGTTTATGCAGGGGGTACGCAGTATTTT
cdr3_aa: CASSQVYAGGTQYF

v_call: TRBV3-1/TRBV3-2
d_call: .
j_call: TRBJ1-1
clone_size: .
cdr3_nt: TGTGCCAGCAGCCAAGGACAGCAAATGATGAACACTGAAGCTTTCTTT
cdr3_aa: CASSQGQQMMNTEAFF

v_call: TRBV12-3/TRBV12-4
d_call: .
j_call: TRBJ1-1
clone_size: few
cdr3_nt: TGTGCCAGCACGTCAGGGATGGGCACTGAAGCTTTCTTT
cdr3_aa: CASTSGMGTEAFF

v_call: TRBV24-1
d_call: .
j_call: TRBJ1-2
clone_size: few
cdr3_nt: TGTGCCACCAGTGATTTTACAGGGAGTGGCTACACCTTC
cdr3_aa: CATSDFTGSGYTF

v_call: TRBV29-1
d_call: .
j_call: TRBJ1-1
clone_size: .
cdr3_nt: TGCAGCGTTGAACCTAGGCTCTCGAACACTGAAGCTTTCTTT
cdr3_aa: CSVEPRLSNTEAFF

v_call: TRBV6-1
d_call: .
j_call: TRBJ2-5
clone_size: .
cdr3_nt: TGTGCCAGCAGTGCGGCCGGGACTCCTCGGCAGGAGACCCAGTACTTC
cdr3_aa: CASSAAGTPRQETQYF

v_call: TRBV12-5
d_call: TRBD2
j_call: TRBJ2-3
clone_size: .
cdr3_nt: TGTGCTAGTGCCCGACTAGCGGGGGGGAGGGATACGCAGTATTTT
cdr3_aa: CASARLAGGRDTQYF

v_call: TRBV12-3/TRBV12-4
d_call: .
j_call: TRBJ1-1
clone_size: .
cdr3_nt: TGTGCCAGCAGTCCCGGTGGGAACACTGAAGCTTTCTTT
cdr3_aa: CASSPGGNTEAFF

v_call: TRBV7-9
d_call: TRBD1
j_call: TRBJ2-3
clone_size: .
cdr3_nt: TGTGCCAGCAGCCCAGGGGGCGGGGGCACAGATACGCAGTATTTT
cdr3_aa: CASSPGGGGTDTQYF

v_call: TRBV5-6
d_call: TRBD2
j_call: TRBJ2-4
clone_size: .
cdr3_nt: TGTGCCAGCAGCATTAGCGGGGGGGCCGATTTGTACATTCAGTACTTC
cdr3_aa: CASSISGGADLYIQYF

v_call: TRBV24-1
d_call: .
j_call: TRBJ2-5
clone_size: .
cdr3_nt: TGTGCCACCAGTGGCTCGGGGGGCCAACAAGAGACCCAGTACTTC
cdr3_aa: CATSGSGGQQETQYF

v_call: TRBV10-3
d_call: TRBD2
j_call: TRBJ2-1
clone_size: .
cdr3_nt: TGTGCCATCAGTCCCCCTAGCGGGGGGGCTAATGAGCAGTTCTTC
cdr3_aa: CAISPPSGGANEQFF

v_call: TRBV3-1/TRBV3-2
d_call: TRBD2
j_call: TRBJ2-1
clone_size: .
cdr3_nt: TGTGCCAGCAGCCAAGATCGGAGGACTAGCGGGGGGTTGAGCTCCTACAATGAGCAGTTCTTC
cdr3_aa: CASSQDRRTSGGLSSYNEQFF

v_call: TRBV6-2/TRBV6-3
d_call: TRBD2
j_call: TRBJ2-5
clone_size: once
cdr3_nt: TGTGCCAGCAGTTGGTCCTTTTCCGGGACTAGCGAGACCCAGTACTTC
cdr3_aa: CASSWSFSGTSETQYF

v_call: TRBV19
d_call: .
j_call: TRBJ2-2
clone_size: .
cdr3_nt: TGTGCCAGTAGCCTCGGGGGTGGGAACACCGGGGAGCTGTTTTTT
cdr3_aa: CASSLGGGNTGELFF

v_call: TRBV19
d_call: .
j_call: TRBJ2-2
clone_size: .
cdr3_nt: TGTGCCAGTAGTCTGTATTCCTCGAACACCGGGGAGCTGTTTTTT
cdr3_aa: CASSLYSSNTGELFF

v_call: TRBV11-2
d_call: .
j_call: TRBJ1-2
clone_size: few
cdr3_nt: TGTGCCAGCAGCTTAACGCCCGGGTGGAACTATGGCTACACCTTC
cdr3_aa: CASSLTPGWNYGYTF

v_call: TRBV12-2
d_call: .
j_call: TRBJ2-3
clone_size: once
cdr3_nt: TGTGCAAGTCGCTTAAAAGAGACAGGGGCCGCGGAACATACGCAGTATTTT
cdr3_aa: CASRLKETGAAEHTQYF

v_call: TRBV4-1
d_call: .
j_call: TRBJ1-5
clone_size: .
cdr3_nt: TGCGCCAGCAGCCAAAACTTTGCCCCCTATAGCAATCAGCCCCAGCATTTT
cdr3_aa: CASSQNFAPYSNQPQHF

v_call: TRBV29-1
d_call: .
j_call: TRBJ1-1
clone_size: .
cdr3_nt: TGCAGCGTAACACAGGGAAGAACTGAAGCTTTCTTT
cdr3_aa: CSVTQGRTEAFF

v_call: TRBV27
d_call: TRBD1
j_call: TRBJ1-4
clone_size: .
cdr3_nt: TGTGCCAGCAGCCCGACAGGGTCAAATGAAAAACTGTTTTTT
cdr3_aa: CASSPTGSNEKLFF

v_call: TRBV18
d_call: TRBD1
j_call: TRBJ1-1
clone_size: once
cdr3_nt: TGTGCCAGCTTCCAGGGGGTGATGAACACTGAAGCTTTCTTT
cdr3_aa: CASFQGVMNTEAFF

v_call: TRBV6-6
d_call: TRBD1
j_call: TRBJ1-2
clone_size: .
cdr3_nt: TGTGCCAGCAGTTCCCGGACAGGCTCCAACTATGGCTACACCTTC
cdr3_aa: CASSSRTGSNYGYTF

v_call: TRBV5-6
d_call: TRBD1
j_call: TRBJ1-2
clone_size: once
cdr3_nt: TGTGCCAGCAGCCTGAGGACAGGGAGTAGCTATGGCTACACCTTC
cdr3_aa: CASSLRTGSSYGYTF

v_call: TRBV5-1
d_call: TRBD2
j_call: TRBJ2-1
clone_size: .
cdr3_nt: TGCGCCAGCAGCTTGGCCAAGGATAGCGGGGGGCGTAATGAGCAGTTCTTC
cdr3_aa: CASSLAKDSGGRNEQFF

v_call: TRBV24-1
d_call: TRBD1
j_call: TRBJ2-3
clone_size: .
cdr3_nt: TGTGCCACCAGTCCACGGGACAGGGCTGGAGATACGCAGTATTTT
cdr3_aa: CATSPRDRAGDTQYF

v_call: TRBV19
d_call: .
j_call: TRBJ2-2
clone_size: .
cdr3_nt: TGTGCCAGTAGCCTACAGATCTCTAACACCGGGGAGCTGTTTTTT
cdr3_aa: CASSLQISNTGELFF